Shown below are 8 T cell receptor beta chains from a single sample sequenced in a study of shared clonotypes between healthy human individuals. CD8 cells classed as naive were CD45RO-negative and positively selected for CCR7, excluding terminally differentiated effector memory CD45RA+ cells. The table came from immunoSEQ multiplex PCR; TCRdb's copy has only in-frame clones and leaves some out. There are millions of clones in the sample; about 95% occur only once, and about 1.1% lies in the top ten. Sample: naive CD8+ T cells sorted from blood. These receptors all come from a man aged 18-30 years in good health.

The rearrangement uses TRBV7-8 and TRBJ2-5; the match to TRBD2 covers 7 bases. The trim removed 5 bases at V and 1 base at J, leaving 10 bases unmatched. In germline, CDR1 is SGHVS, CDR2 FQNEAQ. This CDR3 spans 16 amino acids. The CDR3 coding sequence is TGTGCCAGCAGCGCCTTTAGCGGGTATCTCCAAGAGACCCAGTACTTC. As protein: CASSAFSGYLQETQYF. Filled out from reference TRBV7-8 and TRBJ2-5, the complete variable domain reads GAGVSQSPRYKVAKRGQDVALRCDPISGHVSLFWYQQALGQGPEFLTYFQNEAQLDKSGLPSDRFFAERPEGSVSTLKIQRTQQEDSAVYLCASSAFSGYLQETQYFGPGTRLLVL.

CDR3 DNA sequence: TGTGCCAGTAGTCCAGCCCTCCCCTACGAGCAGTACTTC. Translation gives CASSPALPYEQYF. The rearrangement joins TRBV19 to TRBJ2-7; D is ambiguous. Trimming took 5 bases from V and 2 from J, leaving 10 bases between them. The CDR3 has 13 amino acids. CDR1 is LNHDA and CDR2 is SQIVND in the germline V gene (reference sequence).

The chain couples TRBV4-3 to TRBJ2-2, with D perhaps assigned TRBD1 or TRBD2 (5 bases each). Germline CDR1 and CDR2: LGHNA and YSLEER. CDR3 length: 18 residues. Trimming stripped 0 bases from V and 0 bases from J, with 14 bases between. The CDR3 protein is CASSQDVLGVSNTGELFF. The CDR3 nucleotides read TGCGCCAGCAGCCAAGACGTCCTGGGGGTTTCGAACACCGGGGAGCTGTTTTTT.

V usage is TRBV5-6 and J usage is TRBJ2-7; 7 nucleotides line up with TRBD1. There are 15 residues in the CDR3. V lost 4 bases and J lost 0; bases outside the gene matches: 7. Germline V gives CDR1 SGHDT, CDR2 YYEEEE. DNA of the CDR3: TGTGCCAGCAGCCAGGGACAGTTCTACTCCTACGAGCAGTACTTC. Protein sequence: CASSQGQFYSYEQYF.

The CDR3 protein is CASSSLAGTIRYF. The CDR3 coding sequence is TGTGCCAGCAGCTCTTTAGCGGGGACGATTCGGTACTTC. The chain has TRBV5-4 and TRBJ2-5; 8 bases fit TRBD2. Germline V CDR1 and CDR2: SGHNT, YYREEE (reference sequence). The CDR3 is 13 amino acids. V shed 3 bases and J 13 bases; nucleotides not matched to a gene: 11.

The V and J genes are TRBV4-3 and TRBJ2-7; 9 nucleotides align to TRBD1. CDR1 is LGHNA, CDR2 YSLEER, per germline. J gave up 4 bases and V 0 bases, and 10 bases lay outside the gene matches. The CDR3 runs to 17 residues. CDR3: CASSQEAQPGTGYEQYF. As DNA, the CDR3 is TGCGCCAGCAGCCAAGAGGCCCAGCCAGGGACAGGGTACGAGCAGTACTTC.

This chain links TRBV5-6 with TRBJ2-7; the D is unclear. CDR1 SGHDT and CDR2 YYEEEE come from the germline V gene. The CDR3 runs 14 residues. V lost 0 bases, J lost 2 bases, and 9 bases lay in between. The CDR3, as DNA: TGTGCCAGCAGCTTGGGTCTAGTCCCCTACGAGCAGTACTTC. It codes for CASSLGLVPYEQYF. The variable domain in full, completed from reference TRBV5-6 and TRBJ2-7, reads DAGVTQSPTHLIKTRGQQVTLRCSPKSGHDTVSWYQQALGQGPQFIFQYYEEEERQRGNFPDRFSGHQFPNYSSELNVNALLLGDSALYLCASSLGLVPYEQYFGPGTRLTVT.

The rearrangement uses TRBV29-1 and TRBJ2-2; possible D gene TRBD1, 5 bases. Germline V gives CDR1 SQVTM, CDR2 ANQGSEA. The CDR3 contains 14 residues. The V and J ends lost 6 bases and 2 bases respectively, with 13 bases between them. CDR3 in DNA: TGCAGCGTCCGGTTCCAGGGCAACACCGGGGAGCTGTTTTTT. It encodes CSVRFQGNTGELFF.